The clone carrying this T cell receptor (beta chain) was recorded many times. The sample originates from a study of molecular identifiers for immune sequencing clone quantification. This CDR3 has 13 residues. Between the trimmed V and J ends, which lost 2 bases and 9 bases, there was a span of 8 bases. CDR1 and CDR2 from the germline V gene are MNHEY and SMNVEV (reference sequence). TCRdb recomputed calls from the PCR reads with MiXCR, one row per CDR3 protein. The table includes about 97,000 distinct CDR3 sequences, 20% to 25% detected once. This TCR was recovered from a human donor in good health. Some libraries in this study had Jurkat cell RNA spiked in. The specimen was naive CD8+ T cells from blood, with Jurkat cell RNA spiked in. Stated subset: FACS-sorted CD8+CD4-CCR7+CD45RA+ naive T cells. The chain couples TRBV27 to TRBJ1-6; TRBD1 is a possible D gene (6 bases). The CDR3 nucleotides read TGTGCCAGCAGTTTAGGGGGGCTTTCACCCCTCCACTTT. Protein product: CASSLGGLSPLHF.